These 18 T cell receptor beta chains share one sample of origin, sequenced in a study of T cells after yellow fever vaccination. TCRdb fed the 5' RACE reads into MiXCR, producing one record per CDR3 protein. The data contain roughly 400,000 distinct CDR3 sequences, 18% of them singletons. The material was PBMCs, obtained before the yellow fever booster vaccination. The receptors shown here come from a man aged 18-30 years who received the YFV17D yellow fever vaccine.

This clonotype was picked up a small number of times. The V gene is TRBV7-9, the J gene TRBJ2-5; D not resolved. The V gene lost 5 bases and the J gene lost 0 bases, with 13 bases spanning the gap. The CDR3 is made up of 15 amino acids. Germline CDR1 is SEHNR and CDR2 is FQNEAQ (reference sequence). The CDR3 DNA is TGTGCCAGCAGCCACAACGCCGGGTACCAAGAGACCCAGTACTTC. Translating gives CASSHNAGYQETQYF.

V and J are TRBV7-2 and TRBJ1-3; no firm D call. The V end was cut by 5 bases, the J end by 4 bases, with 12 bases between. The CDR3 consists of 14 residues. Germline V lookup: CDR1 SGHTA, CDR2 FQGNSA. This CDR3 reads CASSLPWPGNTIYF. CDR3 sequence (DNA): TGTGCCAGCAGCCTCCCCTGGCCCGGAAACACCATATATTTT.

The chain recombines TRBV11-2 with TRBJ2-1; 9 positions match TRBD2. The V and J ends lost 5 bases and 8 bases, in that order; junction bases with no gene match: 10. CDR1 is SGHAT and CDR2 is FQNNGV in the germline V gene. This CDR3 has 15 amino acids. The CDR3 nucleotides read TGTGCCAGCAGCCGAGGGGCGGGGGGGCCCCATGAGCAGTTCTTC. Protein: CASSRGAGGPHEQFF.

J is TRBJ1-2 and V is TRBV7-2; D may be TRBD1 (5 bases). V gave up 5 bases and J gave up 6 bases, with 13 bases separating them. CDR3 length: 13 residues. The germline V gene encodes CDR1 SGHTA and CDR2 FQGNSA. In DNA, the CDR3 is TGTGCCAGCAGCCCACGGCGGGGGGATGGCTACACCTTC. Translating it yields CASSPRRGDGYTF.

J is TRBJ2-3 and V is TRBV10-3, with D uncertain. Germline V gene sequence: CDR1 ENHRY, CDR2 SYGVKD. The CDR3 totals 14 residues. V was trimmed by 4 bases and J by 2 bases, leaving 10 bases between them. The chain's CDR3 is CAISVGRFTDTQYF. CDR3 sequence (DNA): TGTGCCATCAGTGTCGGCAGATTCACAGATACGCAGTATTTT.

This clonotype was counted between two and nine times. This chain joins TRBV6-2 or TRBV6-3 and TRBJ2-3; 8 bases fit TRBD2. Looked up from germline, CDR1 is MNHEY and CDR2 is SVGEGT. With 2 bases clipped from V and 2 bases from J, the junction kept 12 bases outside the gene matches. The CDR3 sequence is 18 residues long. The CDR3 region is CASSYELTSGRPTDTQYF. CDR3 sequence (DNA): TGTGCCAGCAGTTACGAATTAACTAGCGGAAGACCCACAGATACGCAGTATTTT.

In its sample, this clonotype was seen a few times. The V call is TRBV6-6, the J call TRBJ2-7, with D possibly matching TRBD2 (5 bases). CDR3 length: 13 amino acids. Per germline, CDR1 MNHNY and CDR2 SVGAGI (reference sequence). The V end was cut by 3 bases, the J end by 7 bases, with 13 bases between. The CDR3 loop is CASSYSLPGEQYV. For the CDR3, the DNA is TGTGCCAGCAGTTATTCCCTCCCGGGGGAGCAGTACGTC.

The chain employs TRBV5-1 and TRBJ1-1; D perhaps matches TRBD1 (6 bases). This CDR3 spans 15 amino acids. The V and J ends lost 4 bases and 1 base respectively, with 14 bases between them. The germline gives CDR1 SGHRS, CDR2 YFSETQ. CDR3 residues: CASSRTGTTNTEAFF. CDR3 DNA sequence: TGCGCCAGCAGCCGAACCGGGACAACGAACACTGAAGCTTTCTTT.

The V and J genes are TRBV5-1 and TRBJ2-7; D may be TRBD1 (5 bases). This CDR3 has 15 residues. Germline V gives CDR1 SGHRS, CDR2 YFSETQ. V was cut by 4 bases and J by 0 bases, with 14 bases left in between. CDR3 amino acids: CASSVVGQSSYEQYF. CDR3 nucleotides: TGCGCCAGCAGCGTGGTCGGACAAAGCTCCTACGAGCAGTACTTC.

CDR3 region: CSARDLGRPILHEAFF. The CDR3 DNA follows: TGCAGTGCTAGAGATCTGGGCCGCCCGATACTGCATGAAGCTTTCTTT. The chain recombines TRBV20-1 with TRBJ1-1; D uncertain. Germline V lookup: CDR1 DFQATT, CDR2 SNEGSKA (reference sequence). This CDR3 spans 16 amino acids. The ends were cut back, 0 bases at V and 7 bases at J, with 21 bases in the middle.

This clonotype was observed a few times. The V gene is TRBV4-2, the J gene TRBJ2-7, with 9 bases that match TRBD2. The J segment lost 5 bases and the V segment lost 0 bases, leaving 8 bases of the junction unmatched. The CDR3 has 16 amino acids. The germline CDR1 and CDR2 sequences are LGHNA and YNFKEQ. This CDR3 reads CASSQEGIAGVDEQYF. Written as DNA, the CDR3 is TGTGCCAGCAGCCAAGAAGGGATAGCGGGGGTAGACGAGCAGTACTTC.

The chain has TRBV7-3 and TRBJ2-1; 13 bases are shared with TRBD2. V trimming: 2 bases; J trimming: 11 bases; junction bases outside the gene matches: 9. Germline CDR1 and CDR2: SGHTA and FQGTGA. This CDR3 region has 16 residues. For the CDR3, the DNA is TGTGCCAGCAGCTTAGGCGGAACACTAGCGGGGGGGAAGCAGTTCTTC. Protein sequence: CASSLGGTLAGGKQFF.

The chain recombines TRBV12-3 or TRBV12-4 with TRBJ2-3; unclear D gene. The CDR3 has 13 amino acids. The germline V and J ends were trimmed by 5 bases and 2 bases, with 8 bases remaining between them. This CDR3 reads CASSHTVTDTQYF. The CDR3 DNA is TGTGCCAGCAGTCACACTGTCACAGATACGCAGTATTTT.

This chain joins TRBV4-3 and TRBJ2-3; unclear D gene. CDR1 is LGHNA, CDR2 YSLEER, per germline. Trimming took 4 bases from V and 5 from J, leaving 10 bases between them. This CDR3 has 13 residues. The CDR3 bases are TGCGCCAGCAGCCCGCACGGGTTAGATACGCAGTATTTT. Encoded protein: CASSPHGLDTQYF.

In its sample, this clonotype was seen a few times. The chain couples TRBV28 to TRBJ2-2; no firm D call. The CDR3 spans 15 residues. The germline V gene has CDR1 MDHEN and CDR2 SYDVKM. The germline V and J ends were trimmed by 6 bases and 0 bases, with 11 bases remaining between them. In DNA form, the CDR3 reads TGTGCCAGCAGCCCCCCAGTTACGAACACCGGGGAGCTGTTTTTT. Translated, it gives CASSPPVTNTGELFF. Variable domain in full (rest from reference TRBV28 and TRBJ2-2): DVKVTQSSRYLVKRTGEKVFLECVQDMDHENMFWYRQDPGLGLRLIYFSYDVKMKEKGDIPEGYSVSREKKERFSLILESASTNQTSMYLCASSPPVTNTGELFFGEGSRLTVL.

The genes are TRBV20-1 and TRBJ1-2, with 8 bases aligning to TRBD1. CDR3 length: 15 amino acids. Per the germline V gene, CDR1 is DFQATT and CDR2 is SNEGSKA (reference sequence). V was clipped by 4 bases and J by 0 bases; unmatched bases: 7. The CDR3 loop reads CSAIRRQGSNYGYTF. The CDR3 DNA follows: TGCAGTGCTATTCGTCGACAGGGGTCTAACTATGGCTACACCTTC.

The CDR3 coding sequence is TGCGCCAGCAGCCACGGGACTAGCGGGGGGGCCCCCAATGAGCAGTTCTTC. It yields the protein CASSHGTSGGAPNEQFF. This chain connects TRBV4-1 to TRBJ2-1; 16 positions agree with TRBD2. CDR1 is MGHRA and CDR2 is YSYEKL in the germline V gene. The junction had 5 bases not matched to a gene; V was cut back by 3 bases and J by 6 bases. The CDR3 sequence is 17 residues long.

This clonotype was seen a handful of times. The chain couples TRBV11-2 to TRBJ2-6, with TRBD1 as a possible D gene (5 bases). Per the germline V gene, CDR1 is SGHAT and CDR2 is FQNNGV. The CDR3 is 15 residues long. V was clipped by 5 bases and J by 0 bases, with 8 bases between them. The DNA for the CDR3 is TGTGCCAGCAGCGTAGGGGACTCTGGGGCCAACGTCCTGACTTTC. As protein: CASSVGDSGANVLTF.